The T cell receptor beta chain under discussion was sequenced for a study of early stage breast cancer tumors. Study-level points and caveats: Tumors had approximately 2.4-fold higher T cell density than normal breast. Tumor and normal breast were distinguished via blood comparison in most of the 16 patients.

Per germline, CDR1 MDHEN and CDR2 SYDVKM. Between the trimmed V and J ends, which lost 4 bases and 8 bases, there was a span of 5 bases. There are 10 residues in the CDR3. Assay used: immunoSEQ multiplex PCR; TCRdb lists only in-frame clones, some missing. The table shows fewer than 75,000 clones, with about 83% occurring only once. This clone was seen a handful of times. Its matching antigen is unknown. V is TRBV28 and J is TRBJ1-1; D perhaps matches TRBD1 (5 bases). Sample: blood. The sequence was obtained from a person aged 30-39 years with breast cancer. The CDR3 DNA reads TGTGCCAGCAGTTACAGGGAAGCTTTCTTT. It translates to CASSYREAFF.